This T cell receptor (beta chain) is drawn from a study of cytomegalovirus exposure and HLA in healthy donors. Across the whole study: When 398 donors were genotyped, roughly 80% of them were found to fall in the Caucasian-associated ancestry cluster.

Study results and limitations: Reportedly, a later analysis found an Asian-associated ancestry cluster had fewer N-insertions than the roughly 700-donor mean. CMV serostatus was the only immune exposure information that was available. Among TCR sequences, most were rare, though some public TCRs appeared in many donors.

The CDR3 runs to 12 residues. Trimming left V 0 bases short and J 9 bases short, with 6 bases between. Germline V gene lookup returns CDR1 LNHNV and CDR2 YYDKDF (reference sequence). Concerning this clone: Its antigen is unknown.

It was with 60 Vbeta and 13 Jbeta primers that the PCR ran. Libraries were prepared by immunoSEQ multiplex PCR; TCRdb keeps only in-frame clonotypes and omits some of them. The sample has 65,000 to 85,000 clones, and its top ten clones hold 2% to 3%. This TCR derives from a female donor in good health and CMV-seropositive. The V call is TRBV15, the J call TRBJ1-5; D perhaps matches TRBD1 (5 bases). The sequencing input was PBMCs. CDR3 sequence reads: CATSRDTGPQHF. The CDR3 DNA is TGTGCCACCAGCAGAGATACAGGGCCCCAGCATTTT.